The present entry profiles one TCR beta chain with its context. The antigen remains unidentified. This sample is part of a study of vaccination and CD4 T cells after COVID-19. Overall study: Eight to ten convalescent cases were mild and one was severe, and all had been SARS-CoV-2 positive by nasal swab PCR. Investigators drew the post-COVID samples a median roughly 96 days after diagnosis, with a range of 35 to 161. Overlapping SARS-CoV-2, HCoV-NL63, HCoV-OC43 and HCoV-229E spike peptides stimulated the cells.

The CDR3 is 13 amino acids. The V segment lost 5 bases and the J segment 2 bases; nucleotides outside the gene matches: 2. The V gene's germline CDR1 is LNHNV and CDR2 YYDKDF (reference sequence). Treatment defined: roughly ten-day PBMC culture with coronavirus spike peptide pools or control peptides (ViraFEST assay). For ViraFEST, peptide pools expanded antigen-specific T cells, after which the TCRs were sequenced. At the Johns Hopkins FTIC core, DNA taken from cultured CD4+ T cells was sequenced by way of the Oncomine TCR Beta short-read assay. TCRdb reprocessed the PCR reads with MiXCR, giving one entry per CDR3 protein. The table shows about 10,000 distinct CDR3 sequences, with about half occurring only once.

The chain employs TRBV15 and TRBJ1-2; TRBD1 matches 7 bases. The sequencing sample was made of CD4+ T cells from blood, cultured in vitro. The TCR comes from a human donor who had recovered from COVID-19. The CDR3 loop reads CATSATGNYGYTF. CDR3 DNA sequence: TGTGCCACCAGCGCGACAGGGAACTATGGCTACACCTTC.